Listed below are T cell receptor beta chains from one sample, sequenced in a study of T-cell reconstitution after alpha-beta-depleted transplantation in children. Using its own MiXCR run on the PCR reads, TCRdb lists one record per CDR3 protein. The sample consists of a few hundred thousand distinct CDR3 sequences, 27% of them appearing once. The sequencing here drew on PBMCs, taken before TCRalphabeta/CD19-depleted stem cell transplant. These receptors all come from a boy under three years old with Wiskott-Aldrich syndrome, due to receive a stem cell transplant. The CDR3 runs from the conserved cysteine through the conserved F or W. A D gene is named only where the DNA matches it firmly. Rows may omit the clone size; those that give it use once, few, many or a size class.

D: TRBD2
V: TRBV5-1
size: few
J: TRBJ2-7
CDR3: CASSSTSGSLSYEQYF
DNA: TGCGCCAGCAGCTCCACTAGCGGGAGCTTGTCCTACGAGCAGTACTTC

D: -
V: TRBV5-1
size: -
J: TRBJ2-7
CDR3: CASSSTTYEQYF
DNA: TGTGCCAGCAGTTCGACAACCTACGAGCAGTACTTC

D: -
V: TRBV15
size: few
J: TRBJ1-1
CDR3: CATSRGAQWGREAFF
DNA: TGTGCCACCAGCAGAGGGGCCCAATGGGGTAGGGAAGCTTTCTTT

D: TRBD2
V: TRBV6-5
size: -
J: TRBJ2-1
CDR3: CASSYGTSRNEQFF
DNA: TGTGCCAGCAGTTACGGGACTAGCCGAAATGAGCAGTTCTTC

D: -
V: TRBV28
size: -
J: TRBJ2-7
CDR3: CASSPPRWGSPLLEYEQYF
DNA: TGTGCCAGCAGTCCCCCGCGGTGGGGCAGCCCTTTACTCGAGTACGAGCAGTACTTC

D: -
V: TRBV29-1
size: few
J: TRBJ2-1
CDR3: CSVNRAQSEQFF
DNA: TGCAGCGTTAACCGGGCCCAATCTGAGCAGTTCTTC

D: TRBD2
V: TRBV5-4
size: few
J: TRBJ2-3
CDR3: CASSRSGGTDTQYF
DNA: TGTGCCAGCAGCCGTAGCGGGGGCACAGATACGCAGTATTTT

D: -
V: TRBV11-2
size: -
J: TRBJ2-7
CDR3: CASRLLGGLGSYEQYF
DNA: TGTGCCAGCAGACTCCTGGGGGGACTGGGCTCCTACGAGCAGTACTTC

D: -
V: TRBV30
size: -
J: TRBJ2-3
CDR3: CAWSVGGDTQYF
DNA: TGTGCCTGGAGTGTGGGGGGAGATACGCAGTATTTT

D: TRBD1
V: TRBV18
size: -
J: TRBJ1-2
CDR3: CASSPFPGTEYGYTF
DNA: TGTGCCAGCTCACCGTTCCCCGGGACAGAGTATGGCTACACCTTC

D: TRBD1
V: TRBV5-1
size: few
J: TRBJ2-6
CDR3: CASGTGGFERGANVLTF
DNA: TGCGCCAGCGGGACAGGGGGCTTCGAGCGTGGGGCCAACGTCCTGACTTTC

D: -
V: TRBV20-1
size: few
J: TRBJ2-2
CDR3: CSARVRVNTGELFF
DNA: TGCAGTGCTAGAGTTCGGGTTAACACCGGGGAGCTGTTTTTT

D: TRBD2
V: TRBV5-1
size: -
J: TRBJ2-7
CDR3: CASSSGTSAYEQYF
DNA: TGCGCCAGCAGCTCCGGGACTAGCGCCTACGAGCAGTACTTC

D: TRBD2
V: TRBV5-1
size: -
J: TRBJ2-7
CDR3: CASSPRAGADEQYF
DNA: TGCGCCAGCAGCCCCCGAGCGGGGGCCGACGAGCAGTACTTC

D: -
V: TRBV27
size: many
J: TRBJ2-7
CDR3: CASSFRNSYEQYF
DNA: TGTGCCAGCAGTTTTCGGAATTCCTACGAGCAGTACTTC

D: -
V: TRBV9
size: -
J: TRBJ2-3
CDR3: CASTANTPSTDTQYF
DNA: TGTGCCAGCACCGCAAACACCCCAAGCACAGATACGCAGTATTTT

D: TRBD1
V: TRBV12-3/TRBV12-4
size: -
J: TRBJ2-3
CDR3: CASSRQGTDPQYF
DNA: TGTGCCAGCAGTCGACAGGGGACAGATCCGCAGTATTTT

D: -
V: TRBV4-2
size: -
J: TRBJ2-2
CDR3: CASSPPNGAGRITGELFF
DNA: TGTGCCAGCAGCCCCCCGAACGGGGCAGGGAGAATCACCGGGGAGCTGTTTTTT

D: -
V: TRBV7-9
size: few
J: TRBJ1-5
CDR3: CASSLWGASGNQPQHF
DNA: TGTGCCAGCAGCTTATGGGGGGCGAGTGGCAATCAGCCCCAGCATTTT

D: -
V: TRBV12-3/TRBV12-4
size: -
J: TRBJ2-2
CDR3: CAGSLGLSGELFF
DNA: TGTGCCGGCAGTTTAGGGCTGTCCGGGGAGCTGTTTTTT

D: -
V: TRBV25-1
size: few
J: TRBJ2-2
CDR3: CASSPPRGRTGELFF
DNA: TGTGCCAGCAGCCCCCCCAGGGGAAGGACCGGGGAGCTGTTTTTT

D: -
V: TRBV7-2
size: few
J: TRBJ2-1
CDR3: CASSQSGPYNEQFF
DNA: TGTGCCAGCAGCCAGAGCGGACCCTACAATGAGCAGTTCTTC